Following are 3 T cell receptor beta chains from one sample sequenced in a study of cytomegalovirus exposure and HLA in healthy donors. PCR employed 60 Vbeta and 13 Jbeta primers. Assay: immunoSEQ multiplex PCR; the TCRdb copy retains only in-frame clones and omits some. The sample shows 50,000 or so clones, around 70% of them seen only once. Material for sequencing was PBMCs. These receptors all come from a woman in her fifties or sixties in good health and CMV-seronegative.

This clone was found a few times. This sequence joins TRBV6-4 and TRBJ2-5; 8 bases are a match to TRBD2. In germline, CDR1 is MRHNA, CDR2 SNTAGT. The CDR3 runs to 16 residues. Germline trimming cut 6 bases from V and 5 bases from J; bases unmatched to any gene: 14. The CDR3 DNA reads TGTGCCAGCAGAGTGGGGTTTCGGGGGGGGCCTGAGACCCAGTACTTC. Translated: CASRVGFRGGPETQYF.

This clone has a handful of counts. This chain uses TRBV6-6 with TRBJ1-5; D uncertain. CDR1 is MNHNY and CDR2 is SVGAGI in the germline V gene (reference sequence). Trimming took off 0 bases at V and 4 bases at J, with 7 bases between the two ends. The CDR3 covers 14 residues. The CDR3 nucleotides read TGTGCCAGCAGTTACTCGCAGGCGAATCAGCCCCAGCATTTT. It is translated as CASSYSQANQPQHF.

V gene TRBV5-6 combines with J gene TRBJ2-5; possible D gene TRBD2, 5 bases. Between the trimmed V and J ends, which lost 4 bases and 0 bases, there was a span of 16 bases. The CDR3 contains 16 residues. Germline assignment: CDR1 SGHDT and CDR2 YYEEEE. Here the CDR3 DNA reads TGTGCCAGCAGCCCCGGGGTAGTCGGGGACCAAGAGACCCAGTACTTC. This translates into CASSPGVVGDQETQYF. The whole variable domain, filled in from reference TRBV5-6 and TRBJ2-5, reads DAGVTQSPTHLIKTRGQQVTLRCSPKSGHDTVSWYQQALGQGPQFIFQYYEEEERQRGNFPDRFSGHQFPNYSSELNVNALLLGDSALYLCASSPGVVGDQETQYFGPGTRLLVL.